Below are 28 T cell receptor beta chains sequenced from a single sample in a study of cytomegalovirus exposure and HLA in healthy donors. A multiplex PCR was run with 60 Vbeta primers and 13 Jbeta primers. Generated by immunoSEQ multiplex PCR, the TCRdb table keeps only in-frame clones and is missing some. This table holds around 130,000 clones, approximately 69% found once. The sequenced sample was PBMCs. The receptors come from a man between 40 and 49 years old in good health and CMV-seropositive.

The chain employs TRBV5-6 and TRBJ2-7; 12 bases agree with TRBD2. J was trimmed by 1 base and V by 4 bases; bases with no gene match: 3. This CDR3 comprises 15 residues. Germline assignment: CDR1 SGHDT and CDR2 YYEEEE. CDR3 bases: TGTGCCAGCAGCCCTGGACTAGCGGGATCCTACGAGCAGTACTTC. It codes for CASSPGLAGSYEQYF.

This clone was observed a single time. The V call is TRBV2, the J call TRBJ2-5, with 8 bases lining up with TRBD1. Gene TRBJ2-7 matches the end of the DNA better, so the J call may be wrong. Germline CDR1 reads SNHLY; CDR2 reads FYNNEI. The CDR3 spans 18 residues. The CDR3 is CASSYSLSRDRNSYEQYF. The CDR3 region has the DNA TGTGCCAGCAGTTACTCCCTGTCCCGGGACAGGAACTCCTACGAGCAGTACTTC.

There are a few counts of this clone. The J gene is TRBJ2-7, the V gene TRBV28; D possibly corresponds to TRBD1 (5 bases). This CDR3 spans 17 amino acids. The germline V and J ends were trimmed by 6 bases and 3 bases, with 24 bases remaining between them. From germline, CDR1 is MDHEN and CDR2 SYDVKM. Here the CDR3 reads CASRSLRTSSILYEQYF. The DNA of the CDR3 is TGTGCCAGCAGAAGTTTGAGGACATCTTCTATCCTCTACGAGCAGTACTTC.

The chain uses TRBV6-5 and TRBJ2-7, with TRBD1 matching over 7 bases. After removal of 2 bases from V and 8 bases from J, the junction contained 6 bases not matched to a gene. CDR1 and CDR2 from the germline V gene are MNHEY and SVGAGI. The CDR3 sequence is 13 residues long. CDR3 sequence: CASSYPGQDQQYF. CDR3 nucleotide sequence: TGTGCCAGCAGTTACCCAGGACAGGACCAGCAGTACTTC.

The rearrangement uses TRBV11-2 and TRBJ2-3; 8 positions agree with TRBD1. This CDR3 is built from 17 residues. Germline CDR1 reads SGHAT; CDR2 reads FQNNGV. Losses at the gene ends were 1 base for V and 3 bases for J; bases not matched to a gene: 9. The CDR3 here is CASSLVLGQVVTDTQYF. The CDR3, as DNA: TGTGCCAGCAGCTTAGTTTTGGGACAGGTCGTGACAGATACGCAGTATTTT.

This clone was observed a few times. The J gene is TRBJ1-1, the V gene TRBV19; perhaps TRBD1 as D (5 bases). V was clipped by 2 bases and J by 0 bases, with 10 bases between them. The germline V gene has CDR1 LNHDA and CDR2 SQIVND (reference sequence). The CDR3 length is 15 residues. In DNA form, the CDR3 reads TGTGCCAGTAGTATACAGGGTACTATGAACACTGAAGCTTTCTTT. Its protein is CASSIQGTMNTEAFF.

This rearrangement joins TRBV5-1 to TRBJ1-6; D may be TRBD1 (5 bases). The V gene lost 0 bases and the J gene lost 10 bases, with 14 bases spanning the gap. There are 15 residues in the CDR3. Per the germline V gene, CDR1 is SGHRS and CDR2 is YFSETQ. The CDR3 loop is CASSLAPGLYSPLHF. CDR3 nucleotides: TGCGCCAGCAGCTTGGCCCCAGGGTTGTACTCACCCCTCCACTTT.

The CDR3 sequence is CASNRAPYEQYF. In DNA form, the CDR3 reads TGTGCCAGCAACAGAGCCCCCTACGAGCAGTACTTC. This chain connects TRBV2 to TRBJ2-7; D is unresolved. CDR3 length: 12 amino acids. V gave up 7 bases and J gave up 2 bases, with 9 bases separating them. CDR1 is SNHLY and CDR2 is FYNNEI in the germline V gene.

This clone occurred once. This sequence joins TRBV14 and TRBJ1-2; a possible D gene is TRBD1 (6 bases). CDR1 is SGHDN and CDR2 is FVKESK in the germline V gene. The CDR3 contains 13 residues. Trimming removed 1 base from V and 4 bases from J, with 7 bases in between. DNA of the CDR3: TGTGCCAGCAGCCAAGTACAGGGCTATGGCTACACCTTC. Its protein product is CASSQVQGYGYTF. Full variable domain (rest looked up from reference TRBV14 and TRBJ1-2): EAGVTQFPSHSVIEKGQTVTLRCDPISGHDNLYWYRRVMGKEIKFLLHFVKESKQDESGMPNNRFLAERTGGTYSTLKVQPAELEDSGVYFCASSQVQGYGYTFGSGTRLTVV.

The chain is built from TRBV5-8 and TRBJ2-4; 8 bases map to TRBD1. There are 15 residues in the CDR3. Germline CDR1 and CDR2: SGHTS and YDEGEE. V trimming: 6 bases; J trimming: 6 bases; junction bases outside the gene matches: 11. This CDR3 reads CASNTGQGRRNIQYF. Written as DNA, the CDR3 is TGTGCCAGCAACACCGGACAGGGCAGGAGAAACATTCAGTACTTC.

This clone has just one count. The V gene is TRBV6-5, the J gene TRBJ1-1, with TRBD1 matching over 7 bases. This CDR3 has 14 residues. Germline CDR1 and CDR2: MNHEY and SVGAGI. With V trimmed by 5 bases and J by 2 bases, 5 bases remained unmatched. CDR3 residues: CASSRWTGNTEAFF. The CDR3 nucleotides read TGTGCCAGCAGTAGATGGACAGGCAACACTGAAGCTTTCTTT.

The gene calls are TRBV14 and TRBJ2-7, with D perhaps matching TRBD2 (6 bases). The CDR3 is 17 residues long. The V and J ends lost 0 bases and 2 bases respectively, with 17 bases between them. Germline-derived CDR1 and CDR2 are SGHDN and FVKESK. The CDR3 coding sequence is TGTGCCAGCAGCCAAGATGGGCCCCACGGGGGAGCCTACGAGCAGTACTTC. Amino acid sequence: CASSQDGPHGGAYEQYF.

The DNA for the CDR3 is TGTGCCAGCAGGGGAGGGGATTACGAGCAGTACTTC. This sequence encodes CASRGGDYEQYF. J is TRBJ2-7 and V is TRBV6-6, with TRBD2 matching 7 bases. The ends lost 6 bases at V and 4 bases at J; junction bases unmatched: 3. Germline assignment: CDR1 MNHNY and CDR2 SVGAGI (reference sequence). CDR3 length equals 12 residues.

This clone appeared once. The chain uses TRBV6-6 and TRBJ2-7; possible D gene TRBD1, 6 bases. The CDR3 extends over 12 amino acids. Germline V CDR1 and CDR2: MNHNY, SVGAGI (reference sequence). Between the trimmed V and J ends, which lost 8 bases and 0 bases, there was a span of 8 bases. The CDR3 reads CASAGASYEQYF. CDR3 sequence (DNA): TGTGCCAGCGCAGGGGCCTCCTACGAGCAGTACTTC.

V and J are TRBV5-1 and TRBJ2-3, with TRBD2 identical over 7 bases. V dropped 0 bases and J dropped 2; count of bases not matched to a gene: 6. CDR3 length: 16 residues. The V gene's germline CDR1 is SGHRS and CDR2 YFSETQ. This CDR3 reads CASSLEGGGFTDTQYF. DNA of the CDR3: TGCGCCAGCAGCTTGGAGGGCGGGGGTTTCACAGATACGCAGTATTTT.

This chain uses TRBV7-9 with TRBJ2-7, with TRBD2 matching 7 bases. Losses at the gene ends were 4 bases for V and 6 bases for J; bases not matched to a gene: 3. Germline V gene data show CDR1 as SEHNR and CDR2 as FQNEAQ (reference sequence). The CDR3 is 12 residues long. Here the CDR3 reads CASSYSGGEQYF. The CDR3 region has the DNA TGTGCCAGCAGCTACTCGGGAGGCGAGCAGTACTTC.

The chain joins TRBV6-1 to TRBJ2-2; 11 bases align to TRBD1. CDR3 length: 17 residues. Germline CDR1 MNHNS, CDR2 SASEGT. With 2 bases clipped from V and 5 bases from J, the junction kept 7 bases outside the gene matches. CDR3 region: CASSELGGQGGTGELFF. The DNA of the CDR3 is TGTGCCAGCAGTGAATTGGGGGGACAGGGGGGTACCGGGGAGCTGTTTTTT.

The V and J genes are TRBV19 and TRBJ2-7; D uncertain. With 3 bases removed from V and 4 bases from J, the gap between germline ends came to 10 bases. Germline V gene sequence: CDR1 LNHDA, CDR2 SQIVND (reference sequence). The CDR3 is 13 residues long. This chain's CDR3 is CASSIGRAYEQYF. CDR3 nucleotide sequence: TGTGCCAGTAGTATCGGTCGAGCTTACGAGCAGTACTTC.

CDR3 in DNA: TGTGCCAGCAGTTGGGACTTGAGCTCTGGAAACACCATATATTTT. Encoded protein: CASSWDLSSGNTIYF. The chain carries TRBV6-5 and TRBJ1-3; D is perhaps TRBD1 (5 bases). Germline V gives CDR1 MNHEY, CDR2 SVGAGI. The CDR3 spans 15 residues. Trimming pared 4 bases from V and 0 bases from J, leaving 10 bases between.

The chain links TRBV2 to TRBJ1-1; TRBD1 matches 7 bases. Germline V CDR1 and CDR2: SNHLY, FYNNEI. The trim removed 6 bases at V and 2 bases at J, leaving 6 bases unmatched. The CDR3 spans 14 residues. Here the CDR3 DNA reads TGTGCCAGCAGCCCCCGGGACAGCAACACTGAAGCTTTCTTT. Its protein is CASSPRDSNTEAFF.

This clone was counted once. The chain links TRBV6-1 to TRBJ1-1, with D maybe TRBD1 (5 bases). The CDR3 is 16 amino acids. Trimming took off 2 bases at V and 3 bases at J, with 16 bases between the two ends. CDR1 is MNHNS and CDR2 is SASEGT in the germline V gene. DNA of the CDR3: TGTGCCAGCAGTGAAAGGTTGGCGGGACGAGACACTGAAGCTTTCTTT. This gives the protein CASSERLAGRDTEAFF.

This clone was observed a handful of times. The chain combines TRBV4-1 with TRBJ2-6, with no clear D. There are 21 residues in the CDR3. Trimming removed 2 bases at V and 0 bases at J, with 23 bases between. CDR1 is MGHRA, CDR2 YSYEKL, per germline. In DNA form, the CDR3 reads TGCGCCAGCAGCCAATTCCCTCCCGACTTCTCACATCGCTCTGGGGCCAACGTCCTGACTTTC. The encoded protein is CASSQFPPDFSHRSGANVLTF.

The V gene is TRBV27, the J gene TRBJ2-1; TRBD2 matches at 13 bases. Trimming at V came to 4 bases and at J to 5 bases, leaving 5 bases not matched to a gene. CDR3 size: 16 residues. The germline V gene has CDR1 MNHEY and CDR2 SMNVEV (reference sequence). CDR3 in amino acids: CASSSLGTSGNNEQFF. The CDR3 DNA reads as TGTGCCAGCAGTTCCCTTGGGACTAGCGGGAACAATGAGCAGTTCTTC.

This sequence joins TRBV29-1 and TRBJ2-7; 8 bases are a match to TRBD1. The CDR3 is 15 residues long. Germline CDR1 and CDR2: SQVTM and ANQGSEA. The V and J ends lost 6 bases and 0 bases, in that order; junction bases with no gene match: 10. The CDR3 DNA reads TGCAGCGTAGCCTGGACAGGGAAGGCCTCCTACGAGCAGTACTTC. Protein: CSVAWTGKASYEQYF.

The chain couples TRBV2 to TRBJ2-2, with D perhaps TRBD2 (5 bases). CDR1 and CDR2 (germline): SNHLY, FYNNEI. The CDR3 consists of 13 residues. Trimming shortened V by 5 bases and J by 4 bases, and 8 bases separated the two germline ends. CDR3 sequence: CASSLRGTGELFF. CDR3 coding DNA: TGTGCCAGCAGTCTCCGGGGCACCGGGGAGCTGTTTTTT.

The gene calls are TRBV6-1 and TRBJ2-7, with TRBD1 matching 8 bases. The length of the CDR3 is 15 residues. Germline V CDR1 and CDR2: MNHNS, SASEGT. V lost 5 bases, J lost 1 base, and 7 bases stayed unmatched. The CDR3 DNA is TGTGCCAGCAGTTCCCACCGGACAGGGTCCTACGAGCAGTACTTC. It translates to CASSSHRTGSYEQYF.

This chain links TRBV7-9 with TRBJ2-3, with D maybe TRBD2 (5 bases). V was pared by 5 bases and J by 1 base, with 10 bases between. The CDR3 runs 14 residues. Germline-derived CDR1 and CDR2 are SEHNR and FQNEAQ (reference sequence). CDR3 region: CASSHPGGTDTQYF. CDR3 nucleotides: TGTGCCAGCAGCCACCCCGGGGGCACAGATACGCAGTATTTT. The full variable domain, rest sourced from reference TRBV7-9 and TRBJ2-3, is DTGVSQNPRHKITKRGQNVTFRCDPISEHNRLYWYRQTLGQGPEFLTYFQNEAQLEKSRLLSDRFSAERPKGSFSTLEIQRTEQGDSAMYLCASSHPGGTDTQYFGPGTRLTVL.

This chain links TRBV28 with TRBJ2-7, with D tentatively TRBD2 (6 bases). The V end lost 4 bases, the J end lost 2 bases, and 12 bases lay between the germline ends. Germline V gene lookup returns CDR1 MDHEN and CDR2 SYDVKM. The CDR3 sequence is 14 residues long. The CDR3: CASSYARGTYEQYF. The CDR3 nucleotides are TGTGCCAGCAGTTACGCTCGGGGGACCTACGAGCAGTACTTC.